The T cell receptor (beta chain) described here comes from a study of coeliac disease. General observations from the study: Lower clonality than controls marked TRB and TRG repertoires from active celiac intraepithelial and lamina propria samples.

A note on this clone: Its antigen is unknown.

Here immunoSEQ multiplex PCR was the method, and the copy in TCRdb shows in-frame clones only, minus some. The sample contains roughly 4,700 clones, less than 80% of which appear only once. The sequenced material came from lymphocytes from the gut lamina propria. This receptor was identified in a middle-aged woman.

The CDR3 DNA reads as TGTGCCAGCAGCTTAGGTTCCGCGGGAGGGCCAGATACGCAGTATTTT. Residues: CASSLGSAGGPDTQYF. The chain employs TRBV11-2 and TRBJ2-3, with 9 positions matching TRBD2. This CDR3 is built from 16 residues. Germline V gene sequence: CDR1 SGHAT, CDR2 FQNNGV. The trim removed 1 base at V and 4 bases at J, leaving 6 bases unmatched.